Described below is a single T cell receptor beta chain sequence and its context. Its antigen remains unknown. PCR employed 60 Vbeta and 13 Jbeta primers. TCRdb keeps only in-frame clones here, not all; method: immunoSEQ multiplex PCR. The profile shows around 150,000 clones, about 80% of them singletons. These data are taken from a study of cytomegalovirus exposure and HLA in healthy donors. Study outcomes and limitations: The study designated about 160 TCR beta chains cytomegalovirus-associated.

The TCR comes from a man younger than 40 in good health and CMV-seropositive. Sequencing was carried out using PBMCs.

The CDR3 spells CASSGTSGGPGDTQYF. CDR3 coding DNA: TGTGCCAGCAGTGGAACTAGCGGGGGGCCGGGAGATACGCAGTATTTT. The V gene is TRBV2, the J gene TRBJ2-3, with 12 bases lining up with TRBD2. V shed 4 bases, J shed 5 bases, and the junction held 7 bases outside the gene matches. Per germline, CDR1 SNHLY and CDR2 FYNNEI. The CDR3 runs to 16 residues.